This TCR beta chain is from a study of CD8+ T cells in alopecia areata. Regarding treatment: oral pan-JAK inhibitor, 5-10 mg twice daily. This clone was seen a handful of times. Germline CDR1 reads SNHLY; CDR2 reads FYNNEI. Trimming left V 8 bases short and J 8 bases short, with 7 bases between. The CDR3 loop spans 10 amino acids. Extracted RNA was reverse transcribed, and the resulting cDNA served as sequencing template. Generated by immunoSEQ multiplex PCR, the TCRdb table keeps only in-frame clones and is missing some. The sample records some 220,000 clones, about three fifths being singletons. This TCR was recovered from a human donor with alopecia areata. The chain joins TRBV2 to TRBJ2-1; no clear D. Sequenced material: CD4+ T cells sorted from blood, taken at week 4, from a patient treated with tofacitinib. The CDR3 nucleotides are TGTGCCAGCCTGTGGTATGAGCAGTTCTTC. Encoded protein: CASLWYEQFF.